Following are 23 T cell receptor beta chains from one sample sequenced in a study of blood T cell repertoires in COVID-19. Clones were read by immunoSEQ multiplex PCR, and TCRdb kept only the in-frame ones, dropping some. The repertoire consists of around 190,000 clones, with roughly 84% occurring once and the leading ten covering around 3.1%. The sample comprised PBMCs or T cells enriched from blood (not recorded which). The receptors were gathered from a woman aged 25-40 years who had been exposed to COVID-19.

This clone occurred once. This chain uses TRBV19 with TRBJ2-1; D is ambiguous. Trimming cost V 0 bases and J 5 bases, with 26 bases left between them. The CDR3 has 20 residues. Germline lookup yields CDR1 LNHDA and CDR2 SQIVND (reference sequence). The CDR3 nucleotides read TGTGCCAGTAGTATAGATCCCTCCGTTGTTATGGTTAATCGGGACAATGAGCAGTTCTTC. Amino acid sequence: CASSIDPSVVMVNRDNEQFF.

The chain combines TRBV7-8 with TRBJ1-5; weak D call: TRBD1 (5 bases). This CDR3 has 13 amino acids. Trimming stripped 3 bases from V and 5 bases from J, with 8 bases between. Germline CDR1 is SGHVS and CDR2 is FQNEAQ. The CDR3 region is CASSFGGDQPQHF. The CDR3 DNA follows: TGTGCCAGCAGCTTCGGGGGGGATCAGCCCCAGCATTTT.

This chain joins TRBV10-2 and TRBJ2-7, with a weak D call TRBD2 (6 bases). The CDR3 contains 15 residues. Germline V gene data show CDR1 as WSHSY and CDR2 as SAAADI. The V end was cut by 3 bases, the J end by 2 bases, with 14 bases between. As DNA, the CDR3 is TGCGCCAGCAGTGAAATGAGCGGGTTTACCTACGAGCAGTACTTC. Translated, it gives CASSEMSGFTYEQYF.

In its sample, this clone was seen once. The DNA of the CDR3 is TGTGCCAGCAGTTACTTGGGGACAGGGGGCTGGGATGAGCAGTTCTTC. The encoded protein is CASSYLGTGGWDEQFF. The chain employs TRBV6-2 or TRBV6-3 and TRBJ2-1; TRBD1 aligns across 12 bases. CDR1 is MNHEY, CDR2 SVGEGT, per germline. The CDR3 sequence is 16 residues long. V shed 1 base and J 8 bases; nucleotides not matched to a gene: 6.

The CDR3 loop is CASSEYLSSYNEQFF. The CDR3, as DNA: TGTGCCAGCAGTGAGTATCTCAGCTCCTACAATGAGCAGTTCTTC. The rearrangement links TRBV25-1 to TRBJ2-1; D gene uncertain. This CDR3 region has 15 residues. Germline V gene lookup returns CDR1 MGHDK and CDR2 SYGVNS. V was cut by 3 bases and J by 0 bases, with 9 bases left in between.

The chain couples TRBV30 to TRBJ1-2; 8 bases match TRBD1. V shed 2 bases, J shed 3 bases, and the junction held 14 bases outside the gene matches. From germline, CDR1 is GTSNPN and CDR2 SVGIG (reference sequence). The CDR3 loop spans 17 amino acids. The CDR3 here is CAWSLTFGQGVYYGYTF. CDR3 coding DNA: TGTGCCTGGAGTTTGACCTTCGGACAGGGCGTCTACTATGGCTACACCTTC.

This rearrangement joins TRBV10-2 to TRBJ1-4; D unclear. Per the germline V gene, CDR1 is WSHSY and CDR2 is SAAADI. V was cut by 5 bases and J by 0 bases, with 7 bases left in between. The CDR3 is 14 amino acids. CDR3 DNA sequence: TGCGCCAGCAGTATACACGCAACTAATGAAAAACTGTTTTTT. Its protein is CASSIHATNEKLFF.

The V gene is TRBV20-1, the J gene TRBJ2-7, with D uncertain. V dropped 2 bases and J dropped 4 bases, with 6 bases sitting between them. The CDR3 covers 11 residues. Germline assignment: CDR1 DFQATT and CDR2 SNEGSKA (reference sequence). CDR3 nucleotides: TGCAGTGCTAGATTAGAGTACGAGCAGTACTTC. It specifies CSARLEYEQYF.

This rearrangement joins TRBV25-1 to TRBJ1-3; D gene unclear. Per germline, CDR1 MGHDK and CDR2 SYGVNS. The CDR3 spans 14 residues. Trimming stripped 1 base from V and 3 bases from J, with 7 bases between. In nucleotides, the CDR3 is TGTGCCAGCAGTGAATCCAGGCGTGGAAACACCATATATTTT. Translating gives CASSESRRGNTIYF.

CDR3 sequence reads: CASSQFRGARTDTQYF. CDR3 bases: TGCGCCAGCAGCCAATTTCGGGGGGCCCGCACAGATACGCAGTATTTT. The V call is TRBV4-1, the J call TRBJ2-3; perhaps TRBD2 as D (7 bases). This CDR3 region has 16 residues. Per germline, CDR1 MGHRA and CDR2 YSYEKL. V was pared by 2 bases and J by 1 base, with 13 bases between.

This clone has only one observation. CDR3 bases: TGTGCCAGCAGCCTTGGGGGGGGCCCGACAGATACGCAGTATTTT. Residues: CASSLGGGPTDTQYF. The chain joins TRBV7-2 to TRBJ2-3, with D possibly matching TRBD2 (7 bases). Germline-derived CDR1 and CDR2 are SGHTA and FQGNSA. Trimming shortened V by 5 bases and J by 3 bases, and 15 bases separated the two germline ends. The CDR3 runs to 15 residues.

The chain joins TRBV7-6 to TRBJ1-2; 7 bases fit TRBD1. The CDR3 totals 16 residues. Germline-derived CDR1 and CDR2 are SGHVS and FNYEAQ. V lost 4 bases, J lost 3 bases, and 11 bases stayed unmatched. CDR3 sequence (DNA): TGTGCCAGCAGCTCCATTTCCGGGACAGCAGACTATGGCTACACCTTC. It translates to CASSSISGTADYGYTF. Drawing the rest from reference TRBV7-6 and TRBJ1-2, the complete variable domain is GAGVSQSPRYKVTKRGQDVALRCDPISGHVSLYWYRQALGQGPEFLTYFNYEAQQDKSGLPNDRFSAERPEGSISTLTIQRTEQRDSAMYRCASSSISGTADYGYTFGSGTRLTVV.

This chain joins TRBV6-5 and TRBJ1-2; D possibly corresponds to TRBD1 (6 bases). Germline V gene data show CDR1 as MNHEY and CDR2 as SVGAGI. There are 15 residues in the CDR3. Trimming took 4 bases from V and 3 from J, leaving 15 bases between them. The CDR3: CASSSAGAHYYGYTF. The CDR3 bases are TGTGCCAGCAGTTCGGCAGGGGCCCATTACTATGGCTACACCTTC.

This sequence joins TRBV27 and TRBJ1-2; TRBD1 might be the D (5 bases). The CDR3 runs to 12 residues. Germline lookup yields CDR1 MNHEY and CDR2 SMNVEV (reference sequence). V was cut by 5 bases and J by 4 bases, with 8 bases left in between. The CDR3 here is CASSADSYGYTF. Written as DNA, the CDR3 is TGTGCCAGCAGTGCAGACAGCTATGGCTACACCTTC.

The V call is TRBV2, the J call TRBJ1-2; D is undetermined. The germline V gene encodes CDR1 SNHLY and CDR2 FYNNEI. There are 13 residues in the CDR3. V dropped 4 bases and J dropped 4 bases, with 10 bases sitting between them. Here the CDR3 DNA reads TGTGCCAGCAGTGTTGGGCCAGCCTATGGCTACACCTTC. Translation gives CASSVGPAYGYTF.

DNA for the CDR3: TGTGCCAGCTCACCACCGTCCCCTCAGAGGGCCCAGTACTTC. Its translation: CASSPPSPQRAQYF. The gene calls are TRBV18 and TRBJ2-5; D is possibly TRBD2 (5 bases). CDR1 and CDR2 (germline): KGHSH, LQKENI. The CDR3 runs 14 residues. V shed 0 bases and J shed 9 bases, with 14 bases lying between them.

This chain uses TRBV18 with TRBJ2-7; D gene ambiguous. Trimming pared 1 base from V and 2 bases from J, leaving 3 bases between. Germline V gives CDR1 KGHSH, CDR2 LQKENI. The CDR3 is made up of 12 amino acids. The DNA of the CDR3 is TGTGCCAGCTCACCACAGCCCTACGAGCAGTACTTC. Translation: CASSPQPYEQYF.

J is TRBJ2-2 and V is TRBV2; tentative D call: TRBD2 (7 bases). Trimming stripped 10 bases from V and 4 bases from J, with 16 bases between. The CDR3 extends over 14 amino acids. Looked up from germline, CDR1 is SNHLY and CDR2 is FYNNEI. The CDR3 nucleotides are TGTGCCAAGGGGGGGCAAATAGTCACCGGGGAGCTGTTTTTT. Translating it yields CAKGGQIVTGELFF.

The rearrangement uses TRBV18 and TRBJ1-4; D is perhaps TRBD1 (5 bases). The CDR3 is 15 residues long. From germline, CDR1 is KGHSH and CDR2 LQKENI. With 5 bases removed from V and 3 bases from J, the gap between germline ends came to 13 bases. Here the CDR3 reads CASSILGQSNEKLFF. As DNA, the CDR3 is TGTGCCAGCTCAATATTAGGACAATCTAATGAAAAACTGTTTTTT. The full variable domain, completed using reference TRBV18 and TRBJ1-4, is NAGVMQNPRHLVRRRGQEARLRCSPMKGHSHVYWYRQLPEEGLKFMVYLQKENIIDESGMPKERFSAEFPKEGPSILRIQQVVRGDSAAYFCASSILGQSNEKLFFGSGTQLSVL.

The chain couples TRBV19 to TRBJ2-7, with D perhaps matching TRBD2 (5 bases). Trimming took 8 bases from V and 4 from J, leaving 21 bases between them. The CDR3 covers 15 residues. Germline-derived CDR1 and CDR2 are LNHDA and SQIVND (reference sequence). Here the CDR3 reads CASHNPGPGEYEQYF. The CDR3 nucleotides are TGTGCCAGTCACAACCCGGGCCCCGGGGAGTACGAGCAGTACTTC.

This clone was observed a single time. The limits of the CDR3 on the DNA are not certain, so only TCRdb's listed CDR3 is given. This sequence joins TRBV15 and TRBJ2-5; the table's D call of TRBD2 was not tested on the DNA. CDR1 and CDR2 (germline): LNHNV, YYDKDF (reference sequence). The CDR3 is 13 residues long, counting both termini. The CDR3: CATSRDILETQYF.

The V and J genes are TRBV5-6 and TRBJ1-3; D gene uncertain. Germline V gives CDR1 SGHDT, CDR2 YYEEEE. The CDR3 is made up of 16 amino acids. V dropped 3 bases and J dropped 4 bases, with 17 bases sitting between them. As DNA, the CDR3 is TGTGCCAGCAGCTCCCCCCAGAGGGCAGCAGGAAACACCATATATTTT. Residues: CASSSPQRAAGNTIYF. The full variable domain, its missing parts supplied by reference TRBV5-6 and TRBJ1-3, is DAGVTQSPTHLIKTRGQQVTLRCSPKSGHDTVSWYQQALGQGPQFIFQYYEEEERQRGNFPDRFSGHQFPNYSSELNVNALLLGDSALYLCASSSPQRAAGNTIYFGEGSWLTVV.

The rearrangement joins TRBV2 to TRBJ2-7; 7 nucleotides match TRBD1. V lost 10 bases and J lost 6; bases outside the gene matches: 15. This CDR3 spans 14 amino acids. Germline V gene sequence: CDR1 SNHLY, CDR2 FYNNEI. This chain's CDR3 is CANGATGSNTEQYF. The DNA for the CDR3 is TGTGCCAACGGAGCGACAGGGTCTAATACCGAGCAGTACTTC.